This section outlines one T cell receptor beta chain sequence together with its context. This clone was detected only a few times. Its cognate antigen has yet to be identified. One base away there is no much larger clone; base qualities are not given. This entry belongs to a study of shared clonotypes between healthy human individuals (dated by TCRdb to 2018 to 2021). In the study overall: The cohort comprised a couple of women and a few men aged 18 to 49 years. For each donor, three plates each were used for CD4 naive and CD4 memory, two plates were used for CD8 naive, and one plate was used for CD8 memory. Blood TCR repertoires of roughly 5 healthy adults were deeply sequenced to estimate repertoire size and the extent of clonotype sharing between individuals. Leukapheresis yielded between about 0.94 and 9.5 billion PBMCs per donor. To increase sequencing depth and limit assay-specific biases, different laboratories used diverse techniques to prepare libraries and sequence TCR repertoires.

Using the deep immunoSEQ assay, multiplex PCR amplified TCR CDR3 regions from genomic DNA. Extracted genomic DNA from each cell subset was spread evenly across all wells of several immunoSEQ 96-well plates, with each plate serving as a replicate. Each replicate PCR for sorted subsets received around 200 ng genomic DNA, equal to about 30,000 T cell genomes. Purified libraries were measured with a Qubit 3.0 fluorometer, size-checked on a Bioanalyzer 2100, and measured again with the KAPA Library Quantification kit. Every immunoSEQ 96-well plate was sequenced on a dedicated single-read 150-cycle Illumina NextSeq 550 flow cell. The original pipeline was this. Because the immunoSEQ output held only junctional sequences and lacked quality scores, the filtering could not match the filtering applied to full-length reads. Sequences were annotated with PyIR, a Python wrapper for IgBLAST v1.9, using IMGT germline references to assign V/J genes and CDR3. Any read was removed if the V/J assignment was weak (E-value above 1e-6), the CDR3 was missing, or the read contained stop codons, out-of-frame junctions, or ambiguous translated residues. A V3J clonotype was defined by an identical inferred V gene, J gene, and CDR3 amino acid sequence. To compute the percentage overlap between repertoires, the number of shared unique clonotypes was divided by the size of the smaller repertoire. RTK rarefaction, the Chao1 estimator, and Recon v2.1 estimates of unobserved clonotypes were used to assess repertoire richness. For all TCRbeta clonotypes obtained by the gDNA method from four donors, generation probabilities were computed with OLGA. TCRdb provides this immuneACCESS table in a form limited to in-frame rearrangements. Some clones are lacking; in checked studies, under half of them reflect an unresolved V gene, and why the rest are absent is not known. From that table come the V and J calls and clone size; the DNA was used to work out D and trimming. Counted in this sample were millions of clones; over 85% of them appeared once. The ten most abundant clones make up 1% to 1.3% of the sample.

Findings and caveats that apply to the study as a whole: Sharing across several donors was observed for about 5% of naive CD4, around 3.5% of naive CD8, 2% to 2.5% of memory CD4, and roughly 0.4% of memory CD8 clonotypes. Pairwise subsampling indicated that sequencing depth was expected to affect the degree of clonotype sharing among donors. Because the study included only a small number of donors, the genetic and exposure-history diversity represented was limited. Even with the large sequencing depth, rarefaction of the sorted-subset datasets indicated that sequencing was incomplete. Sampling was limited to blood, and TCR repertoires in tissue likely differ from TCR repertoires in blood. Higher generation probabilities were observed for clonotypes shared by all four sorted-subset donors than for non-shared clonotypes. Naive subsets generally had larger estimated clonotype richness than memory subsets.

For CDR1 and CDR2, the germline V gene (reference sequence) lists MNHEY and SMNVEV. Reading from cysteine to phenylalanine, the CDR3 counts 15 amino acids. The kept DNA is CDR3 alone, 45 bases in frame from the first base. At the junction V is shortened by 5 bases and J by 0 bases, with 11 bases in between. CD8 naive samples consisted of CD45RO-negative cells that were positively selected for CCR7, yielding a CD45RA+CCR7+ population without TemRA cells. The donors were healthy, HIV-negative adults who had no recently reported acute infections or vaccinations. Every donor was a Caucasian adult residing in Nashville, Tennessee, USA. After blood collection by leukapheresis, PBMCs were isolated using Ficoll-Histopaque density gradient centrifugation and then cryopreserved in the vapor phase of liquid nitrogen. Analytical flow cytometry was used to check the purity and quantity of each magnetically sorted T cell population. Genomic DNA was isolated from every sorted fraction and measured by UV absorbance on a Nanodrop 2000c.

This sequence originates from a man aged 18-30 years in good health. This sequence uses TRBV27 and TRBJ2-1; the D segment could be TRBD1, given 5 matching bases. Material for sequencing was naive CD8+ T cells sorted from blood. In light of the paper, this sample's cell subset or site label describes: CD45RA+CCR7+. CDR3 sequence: CASSPRVFSYNEQFF. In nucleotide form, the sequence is TGTGCCAGCAGTCCCAGGGTATTCTCCTACAATGAGCAGTTCTTC.